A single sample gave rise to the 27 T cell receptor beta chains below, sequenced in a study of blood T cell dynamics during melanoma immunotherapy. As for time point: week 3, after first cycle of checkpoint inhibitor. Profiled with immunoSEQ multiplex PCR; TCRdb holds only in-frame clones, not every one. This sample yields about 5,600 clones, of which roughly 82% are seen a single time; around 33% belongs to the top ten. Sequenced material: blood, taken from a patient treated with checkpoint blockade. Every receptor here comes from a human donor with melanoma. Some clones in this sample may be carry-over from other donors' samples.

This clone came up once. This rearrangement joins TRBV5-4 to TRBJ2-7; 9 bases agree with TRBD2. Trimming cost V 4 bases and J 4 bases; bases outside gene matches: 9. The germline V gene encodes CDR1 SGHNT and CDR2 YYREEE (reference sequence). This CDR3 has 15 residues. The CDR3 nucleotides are TGTGCCAGCAGCCGAATTAGCGGGGGATATTACGAGCAGTACTTC. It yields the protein CASSRISGGYYEQYF.

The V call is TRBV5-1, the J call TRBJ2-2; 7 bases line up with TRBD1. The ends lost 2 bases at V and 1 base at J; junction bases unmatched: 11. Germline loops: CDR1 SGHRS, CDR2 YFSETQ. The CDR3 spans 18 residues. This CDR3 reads CASSFARDSPMNTGELFF. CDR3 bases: TGCGCCAGCAGCTTCGCCCGGGACAGTCCGATGAACACCGGGGAGCTGTTTTTT. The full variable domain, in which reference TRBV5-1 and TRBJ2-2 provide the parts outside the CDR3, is KAGVTQTPRYLIKTRGQQVTLSCSPISGHRSVSWYQQTPGQGLQFLFEYFSETQRNKGNFPGRFSGRQFSNSRSEMNVSTLELGDSALYLCASSFARDSPMNTGELFFGEGSRLTVL.

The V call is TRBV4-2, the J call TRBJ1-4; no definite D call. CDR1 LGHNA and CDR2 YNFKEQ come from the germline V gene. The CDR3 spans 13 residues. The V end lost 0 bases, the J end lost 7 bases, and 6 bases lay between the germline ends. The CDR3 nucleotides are TGTGCCAGCAGCCAAGATCAAGTTGAAAAACTGTTTTTT. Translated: CASSQDQVEKLFF.

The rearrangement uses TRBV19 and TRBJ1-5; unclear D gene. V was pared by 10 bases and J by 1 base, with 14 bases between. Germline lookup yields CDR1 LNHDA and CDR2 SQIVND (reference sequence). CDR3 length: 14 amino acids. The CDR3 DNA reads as TGTGCCACCCGCAAGGAGTTGAGCAATCAGCCCCAGCATTTT. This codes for CATRKELSNQPQHF.

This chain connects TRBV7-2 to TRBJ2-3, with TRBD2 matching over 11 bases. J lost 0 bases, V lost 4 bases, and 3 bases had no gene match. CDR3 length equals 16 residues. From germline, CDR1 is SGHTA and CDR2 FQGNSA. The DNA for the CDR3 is TGTGCCAGCAGCTCCCGACTAGCGGGGAGCACAGATACGCAGTATTTT. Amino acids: CASSSRLAGSTDTQYF.

The CDR3 reads CASSLKDIAGELFF. In nucleotides, the CDR3 is TGCGCCAGCAGCTTGAAGGACATTGCCGGGGAGCTGTTTTTT. The chain joins TRBV5-1 to TRBJ2-2, with D possibly matching TRBD1 (5 bases). There are 14 residues in the CDR3. The V gene lost 1 base and the J gene lost 6 bases, with 10 bases spanning the gap. The germline gives CDR1 SGHRS, CDR2 YFSETQ.

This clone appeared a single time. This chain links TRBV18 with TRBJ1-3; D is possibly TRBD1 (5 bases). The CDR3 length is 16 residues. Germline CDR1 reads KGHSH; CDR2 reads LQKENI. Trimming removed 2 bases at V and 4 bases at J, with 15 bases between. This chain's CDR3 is CASSPGAVETGNTIYF. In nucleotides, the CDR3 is TGTGCCAGCTCACCAGGGGCGGTCGAAACCGGAAACACCATATATTTT.

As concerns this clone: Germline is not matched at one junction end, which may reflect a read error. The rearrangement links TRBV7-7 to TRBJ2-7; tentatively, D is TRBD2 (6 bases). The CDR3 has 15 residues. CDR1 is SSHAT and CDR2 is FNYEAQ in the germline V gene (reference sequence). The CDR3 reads CASSLGDSPGSEQYF. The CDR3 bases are TGTGCTAGCAGCTTAGGGGACTCCCCTGGGAGCGAGCAGTACTTC.

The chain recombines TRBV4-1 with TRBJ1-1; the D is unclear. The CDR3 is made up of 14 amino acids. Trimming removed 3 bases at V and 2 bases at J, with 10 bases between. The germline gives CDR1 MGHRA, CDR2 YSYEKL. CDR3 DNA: TGCGCCAGCAGCCACCCACCTCGAAACACTGAAGCTTTCTTT. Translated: CASSHPPRNTEAFF.

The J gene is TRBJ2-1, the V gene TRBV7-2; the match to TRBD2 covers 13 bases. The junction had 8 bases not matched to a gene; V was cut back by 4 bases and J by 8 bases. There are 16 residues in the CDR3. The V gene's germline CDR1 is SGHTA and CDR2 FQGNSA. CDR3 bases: TGTGCCAGCAGCTACGGGACTAGCGGGGTTTGGGATGAGCAGTTCTTC. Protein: CASSYGTSGVWDEQFF. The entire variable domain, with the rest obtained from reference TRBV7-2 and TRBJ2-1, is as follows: GAGVSQSPSNKVTEKGKDVELRCDPISGHTALYWYRQSLGQGLEFLIYFQGNSAPDKSGLPSDRFSAERTGGSVSTLTIQRTQQEDSAVYLCASSYGTSGVWDEQFFGPGTRLTVL.

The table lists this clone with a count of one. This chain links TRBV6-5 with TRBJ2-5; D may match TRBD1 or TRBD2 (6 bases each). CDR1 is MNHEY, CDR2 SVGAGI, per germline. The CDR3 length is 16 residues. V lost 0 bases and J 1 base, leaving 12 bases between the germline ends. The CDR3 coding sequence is TGTGCCAGCAGTTACTCGATAACGGGGGCCCAAGAGACCCAGTACTTC. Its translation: CASSYSITGAQETQYF.

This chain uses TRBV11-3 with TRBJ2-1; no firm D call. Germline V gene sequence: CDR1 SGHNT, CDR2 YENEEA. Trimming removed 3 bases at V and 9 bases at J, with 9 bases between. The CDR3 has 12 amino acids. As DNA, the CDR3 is TGTGCCAGCAGCTTTTCCCTGGGTGAGCAGTTCTTC. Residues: CASSFSLGEQFF.

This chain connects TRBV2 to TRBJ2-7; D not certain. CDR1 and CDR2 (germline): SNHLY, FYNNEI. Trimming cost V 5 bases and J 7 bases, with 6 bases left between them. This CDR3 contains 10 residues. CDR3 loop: CASSIGEQYF. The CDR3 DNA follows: TGTGCCAGCAGTATCGGGGAGCAGTACTTC.

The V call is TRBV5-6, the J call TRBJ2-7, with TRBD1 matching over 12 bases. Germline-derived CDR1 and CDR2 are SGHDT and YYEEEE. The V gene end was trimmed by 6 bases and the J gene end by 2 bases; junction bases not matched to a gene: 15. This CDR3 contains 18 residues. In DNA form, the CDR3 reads TGTGCCAGCACCAATAATATTGGGGGACAGGGGGCAACCTACGAGCAGTACTTC. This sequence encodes CASTNNIGGQGATYEQYF.

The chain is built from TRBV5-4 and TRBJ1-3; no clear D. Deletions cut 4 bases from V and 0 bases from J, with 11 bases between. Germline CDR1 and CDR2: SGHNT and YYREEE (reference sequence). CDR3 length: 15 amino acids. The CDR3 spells CASSTGPRSGNTIYF. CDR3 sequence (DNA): TGTGCCAGCAGCACCGGGCCTCGCTCTGGAAACACCATATATTTT. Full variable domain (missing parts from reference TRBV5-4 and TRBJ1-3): ETGVTQSPTHLIKTRGQQVTLRCSSQSGHNTVSWYQQALGQGPQFIFQYYREEENGRGNFPPRFSGLQFPNYSSELNVNALELDDSALYLCASSTGPRSGNTIYFGEGSWLTVV.

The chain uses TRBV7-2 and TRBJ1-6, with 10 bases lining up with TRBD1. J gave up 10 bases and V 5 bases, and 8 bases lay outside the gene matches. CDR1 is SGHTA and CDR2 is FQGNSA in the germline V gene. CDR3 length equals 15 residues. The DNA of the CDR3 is TGTGCCAGCAGCCTCAGGACAGGGGGATGGTCACCCCTCCACTTT. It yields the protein CASSLRTGGWSPLHF.

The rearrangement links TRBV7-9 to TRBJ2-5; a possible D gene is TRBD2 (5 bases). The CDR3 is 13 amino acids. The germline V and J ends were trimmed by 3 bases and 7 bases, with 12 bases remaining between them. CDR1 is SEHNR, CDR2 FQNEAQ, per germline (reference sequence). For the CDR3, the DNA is TGTGCCAGCAGCTTGAGGGATGCCGGGACCCAGTACTTC. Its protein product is CASSLRDAGTQYF. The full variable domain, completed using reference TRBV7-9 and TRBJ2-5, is DTGVSQNPRHKITKRGQNVTFRCDPISEHNRLYWYRQTLGQGPEFLTYFQNEAQLEKSRLLSDRFSAERPKGSFSTLEIQRTEQGDSAMYLCASSLRDAGTQYFGPGTRLLVL.

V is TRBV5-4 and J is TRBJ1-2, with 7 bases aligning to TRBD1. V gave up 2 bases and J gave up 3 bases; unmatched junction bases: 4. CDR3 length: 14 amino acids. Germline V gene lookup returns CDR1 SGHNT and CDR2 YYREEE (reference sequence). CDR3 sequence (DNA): TGTGCCAGCAGCTTACACGGGACAGACTATGGCTACACCTTC. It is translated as CASSLHGTDYGYTF.

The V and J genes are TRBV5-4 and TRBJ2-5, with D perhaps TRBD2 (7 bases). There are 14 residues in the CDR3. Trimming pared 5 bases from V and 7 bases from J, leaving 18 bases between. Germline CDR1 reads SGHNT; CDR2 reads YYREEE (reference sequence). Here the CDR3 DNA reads TGTGCCAGCAGGTCCTGGGGGGGCAAGGCGACCCAGTACTTC. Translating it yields CASRSWGGKATQYF.

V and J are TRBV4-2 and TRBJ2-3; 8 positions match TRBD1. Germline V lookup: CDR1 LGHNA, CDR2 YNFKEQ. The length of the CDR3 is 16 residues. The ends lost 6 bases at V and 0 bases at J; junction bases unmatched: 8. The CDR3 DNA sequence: TGTGCCAGCAGTCTGGGACAGGCTACTAGCACAGATACGCAGTATTTT. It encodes CASSLGQATSTDTQYF.

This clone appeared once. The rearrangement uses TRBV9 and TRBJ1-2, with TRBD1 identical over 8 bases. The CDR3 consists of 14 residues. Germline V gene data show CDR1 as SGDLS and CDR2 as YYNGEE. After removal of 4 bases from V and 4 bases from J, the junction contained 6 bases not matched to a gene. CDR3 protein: CASSPGGRSYGYTF. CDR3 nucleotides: TGTGCCAGCAGCCCAGGGGGCAGAAGCTATGGCTACACCTTC.

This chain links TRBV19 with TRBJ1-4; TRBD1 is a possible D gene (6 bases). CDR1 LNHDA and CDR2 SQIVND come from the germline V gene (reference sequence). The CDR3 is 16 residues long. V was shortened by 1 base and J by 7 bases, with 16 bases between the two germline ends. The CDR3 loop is CASSIGGGSGAEKLFF. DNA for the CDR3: TGTGCCAGTAGTATAGGGGGGGGCAGCGGGGCTGAAAAACTGTTTTTT. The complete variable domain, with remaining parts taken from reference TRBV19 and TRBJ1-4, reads DGGITQSPKYLFRKEGQNVTLSCEQNLNHDAMYWYRQDPGQGLRLIYYSQIVNDFQKGDIAEGYSVSREKKESFPLTVTSAQKNPTAFYLCASSIGGGSGAEKLFFGSGTQLSVL.

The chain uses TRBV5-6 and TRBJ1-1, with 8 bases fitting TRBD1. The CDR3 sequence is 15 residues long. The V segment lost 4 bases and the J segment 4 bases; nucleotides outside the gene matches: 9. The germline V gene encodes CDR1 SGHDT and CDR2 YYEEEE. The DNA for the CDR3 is TGTGCCAGCAGCCCATTTGGGACAGGCGTCACTGAAGCTTTCTTT. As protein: CASSPFGTGVTEAFF.

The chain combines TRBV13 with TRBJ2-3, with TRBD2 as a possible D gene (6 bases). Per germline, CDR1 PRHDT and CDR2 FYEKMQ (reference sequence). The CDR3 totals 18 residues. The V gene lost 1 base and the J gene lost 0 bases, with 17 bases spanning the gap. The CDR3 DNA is TGTGCCAGCAGCTTAGTAGGCTTCGCGGGAACTAGCACAGATACGCAGTATTTT. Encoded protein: CASSLVGFAGTSTDTQYF.

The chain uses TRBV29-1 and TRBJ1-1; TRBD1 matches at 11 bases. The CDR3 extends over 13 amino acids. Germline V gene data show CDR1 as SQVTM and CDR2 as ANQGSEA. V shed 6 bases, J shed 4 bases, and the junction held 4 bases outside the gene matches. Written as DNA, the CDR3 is TGCAGCGTACGGACAGGGGGCATCACTGAAGCTTTCTTT. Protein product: CSVRTGGITEAFF.

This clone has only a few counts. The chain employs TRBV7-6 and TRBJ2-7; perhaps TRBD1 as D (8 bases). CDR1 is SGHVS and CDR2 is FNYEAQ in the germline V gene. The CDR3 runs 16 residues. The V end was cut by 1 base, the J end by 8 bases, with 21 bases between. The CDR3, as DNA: TGTGCCAGCAGCTTAGAACAGGGGGGGCGGATGGAGCAGCAGTACTTC. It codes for CASSLEQGGRMEQQYF.

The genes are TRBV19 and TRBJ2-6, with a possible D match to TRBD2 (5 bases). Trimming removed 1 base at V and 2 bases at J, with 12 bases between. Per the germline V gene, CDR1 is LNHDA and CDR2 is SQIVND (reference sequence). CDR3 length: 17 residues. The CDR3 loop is CASSIGVVGAGANVLTF. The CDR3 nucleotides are TGTGCCAGTAGTATAGGGGTAGTCGGGGCTGGGGCCAACGTCCTGACTTTC.